The rows below give T cell receptor beta chains drawn from one sample of a study of OX40 agonist ivuxolimab in advanced cancers. The method was immunoSEQ multiplex PCR; TCRdb's version includes in-frame clones alone and lacks a portion of them. In the table there are over 85,000 clones, around 85% of which are singletons. This material consisted of CD4+ or CD8+ T cells sorted from blood, taken in a trial of the OX40 agonist ivuxolimab. These receptors all come from an adult with an advanced solid tumor such as melanoma, head and neck, liver or kidney cancer. The CDR3 runs from the conserved cysteine through the conserved F or W. Each record gives: V gene, J gene, D gene, CDR3 length, clone size, CDR3 protein, CDR3 DNA. A D gene is named only where the DNA matches it firmly. A row's size may be missing; if present it is once, few, many or a size class.

TRBV5-6,TRBJ1-2,TRBD1,13,-,CASSSAGTEVYTF,TGTGCCAGCAGCTCCGCCGGGACAGAGGTCTACACCTTC
TRBV7-2,TRBJ1-3,TRBD1,19,once,CASSLDPQGTTVSGNTIYF,TGTGCCAGCAGCTTAGACCCACAGGGGACAACCGTCTCTGGAAACACCATATATTTT
TRBV9,TRBJ2-2,-,15,-,CASSVAQGITGELFF,TGTGCCAGCAGCGTAGCACAGGGAATCACCGGGGAGCTGTTTTTT
TRBV10-3,TRBJ2-2,-,14,-,CASRDAPNTGELFF,TGTGCCTCAAGGGACGCCCCGAACACCGGGGAGCTGTTTTTT
TRBV9,TRBJ2-3,-,14,-,CASSPSPSTDTQYF,TGTGCCAGCAGCCCCAGCCCCAGCACAGATACGCAGTATTTT
TRBV6-5,TRBJ1-5,-,13,-,CASSYMSNQPQHF,TGTGCCAGCAGTTATATGAGCAATCAGCCCCAGCATTTT
TRBV28,TRBJ2-4,-,17,-,CASSPAGDLGTKNIQYF,TGTGCCAGCAGTCCGGCAGGGGACTTGGGAACCAAAAACATTCAGTACTTC
TRBV25-1,TRBJ1-2,-,14,-,CASSEPRNSYGYTF,TGTGCCAGCAGTGAACCCCGGAACTCCTATGGCTACACCTTC
TRBV28,TRBJ1-5,-,13,-,CASLGGTNQPQHF,TGTGCCAGCTTGGGGGGAACCAATCAGCCCCAGCATTTT
TRBV7-8,TRBJ2-1,TRBD1,14,-,CASSFRTGDNEQFF,TGTGCCAGCAGCTTTCGGACAGGGGACAATGAGCAGTTCTTC
TRBV9,TRBJ1-2,-,15,-,CASSVAGRANYGYTF,TGTGCCAGCAGCGTAGCGGGGAGGGCTAACTATGGCTACACCTTC
TRBV5-1,TRBJ2-5,TRBD2,15,-,CASSLASSGGETQYF,TGCGCCAGCAGCTTGGCCTCTAGCGGGGGTGAGACCCAGTACTTC
TRBV2,TRBJ2-7,-,12,once,CASMAGSYEQYF,TGTGCCAGCATGGCAGGATCCTACGAGCAGTACTTC
TRBV7-3,TRBJ1-2,TRBD1,15,-,CASSLTGGDHYGYTF,TGTGCCAGCAGTCTTACAGGGGGCGACCACTATGGCTACACCTTC
TRBV7-8,TRBJ2-7,-,15,-,CASSTGFTEIYEQYF,TGTGCCAGCAGCACAGGGTTTACGGAGATCTACGAGCAGTACTTC
TRBV5-4,TRBJ1-4,TRBD1,16,-,CASSFPRGQGNEKLFF,TGTGCCAGCAGCTTCCCCCGTGGACAGGGGAATGAAAAACTGTTTTTT